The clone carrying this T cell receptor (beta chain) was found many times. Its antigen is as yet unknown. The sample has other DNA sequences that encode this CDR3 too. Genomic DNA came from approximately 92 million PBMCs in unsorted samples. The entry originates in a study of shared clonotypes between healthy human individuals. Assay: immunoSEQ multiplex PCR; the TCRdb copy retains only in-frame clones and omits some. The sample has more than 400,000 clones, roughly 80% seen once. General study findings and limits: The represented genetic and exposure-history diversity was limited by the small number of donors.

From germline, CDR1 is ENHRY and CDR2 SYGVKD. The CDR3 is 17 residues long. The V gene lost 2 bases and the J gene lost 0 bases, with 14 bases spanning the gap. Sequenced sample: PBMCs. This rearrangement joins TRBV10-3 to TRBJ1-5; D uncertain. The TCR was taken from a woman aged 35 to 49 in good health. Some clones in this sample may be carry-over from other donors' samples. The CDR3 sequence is CAISEHSEVGSNQPQHF. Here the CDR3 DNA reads TGTGCCATCAGTGAGCACAGCGAAGTGGGTAGCAATCAGCCCCAGCATTTT.